This TCR beta chain emerged from a study of Ad26.COV2.S vaccination and SARS-CoV-2 variants. Study background: Sample donor was a member of the COV1001 Ad26.COV2.S trial arm. Doses of Ad26.COV2.S were injected into muscle once or twice, 56 days apart. General study results and limits: Recipients of either vaccine or placebo displayed similar breadth of non-spike TCRs.

This table comes from immunoSEQ multiplex PCR, and its TCRdb copy is limited to in-frame clones, with some not included. This sample carries more than 300,000 clones, approximately 86% of them seen once, and the ten largest clones take approximately 2.2%. Germline V gene lookup returns CDR1 SGHAT and CDR2 FQNNGV. V was shortened by 2 bases and J by 5 bases, with 14 bases between the two germline ends. The CDR3 is 15 amino acids. Documented treatment: some 20 received Ad26.COV2.S at low or high dose, single or two shots; about 5 received placebo; per-sample allocation not given. Day 63 after the first injection of vaccine or placebo was the sampling time. Vaccination used an Ad26 vector expressing Wuhan-strain SARS-CoV-2 spike. As for this clone: Its antigen remains unknown.

The chain recombines TRBV11-2 with TRBJ2-3; a possible D gene is TRBD2 (5 bases). Source: peripheral blood, taken in a trial of Ad26.COV2.S vaccine versus placebo. This TCR derives from a person aged 18-60 years who received the Ad26.COV2.S COVID-19 vaccine or a placebo. This CDR3 reads CASSLFPSGGDTQYF. DNA of the CDR3: TGTGCCAGCAGCTTATTCCCCTCTGGAGGAGATACGCAGTATTTT.